This entry describes one TCR beta chain. This CDR3 comprises 14 residues. Germline V lookup: CDR1 MNHNY, CDR2 SVGAGI (reference sequence). Trimming stripped 8 bases from V and 3 bases from J, with 14 bases between. Repertoires were generated with immunoSEQ multiplex PCR, while TCRdb's copy carries only in-frame clones and drops some. The sample shows fewer than 200,000 clones, 70% to 90% of them seen only once. These data belong to a study of control samples from healthy donors and cancer patients. The clonotype comes from a man aged 25 to 40 in good health. Source material: blood. V and J are TRBV6-6 and TRBJ1-5; possibly TRBD1 for D (5 bases). For the CDR3, the DNA is TGTGCCAGCCGGGACGGAGGTTTCAATCAGCCCCAGCATTTT. Translation gives CASRDGGFNQPQHF.